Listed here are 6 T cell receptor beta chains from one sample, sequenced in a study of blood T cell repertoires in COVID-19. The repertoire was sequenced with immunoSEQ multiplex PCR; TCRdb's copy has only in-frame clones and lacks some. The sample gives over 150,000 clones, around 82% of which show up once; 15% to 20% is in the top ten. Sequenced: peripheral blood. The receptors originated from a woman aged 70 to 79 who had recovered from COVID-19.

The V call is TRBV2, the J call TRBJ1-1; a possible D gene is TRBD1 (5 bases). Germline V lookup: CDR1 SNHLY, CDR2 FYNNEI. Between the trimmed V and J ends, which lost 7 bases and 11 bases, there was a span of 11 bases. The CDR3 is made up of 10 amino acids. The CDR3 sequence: CASIRGMAFF. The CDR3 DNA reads TGTGCCAGCATCCGGGGGATGGCTTTCTTT.

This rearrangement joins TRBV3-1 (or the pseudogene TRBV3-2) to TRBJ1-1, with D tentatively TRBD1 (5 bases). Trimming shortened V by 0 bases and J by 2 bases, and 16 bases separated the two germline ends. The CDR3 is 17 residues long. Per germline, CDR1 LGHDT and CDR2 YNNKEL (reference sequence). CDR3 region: CASSQDYGVGGNTEAFF. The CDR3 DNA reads TGTGCCAGCAGCCAAGATTACGGGGTGGGGGGTAACACTGAAGCTTTCTTT.

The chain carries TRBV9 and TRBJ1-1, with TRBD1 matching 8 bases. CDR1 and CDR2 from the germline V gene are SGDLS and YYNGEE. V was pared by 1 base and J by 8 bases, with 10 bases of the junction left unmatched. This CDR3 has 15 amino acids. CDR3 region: CASSVLAGGAGEAFF. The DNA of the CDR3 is TGTGCCAGCAGCGTATTGGCAGGGGGCGCGGGAGAAGCTTTCTTT.

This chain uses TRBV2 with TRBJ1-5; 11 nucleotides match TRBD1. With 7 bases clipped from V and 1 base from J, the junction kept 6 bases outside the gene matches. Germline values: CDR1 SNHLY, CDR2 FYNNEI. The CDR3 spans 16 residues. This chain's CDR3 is CASKGDRGLSNQPQHF. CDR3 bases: TGTGCCAGCAAGGGGGACAGGGGGTTAAGCAATCAGCCCCAGCATTTT.

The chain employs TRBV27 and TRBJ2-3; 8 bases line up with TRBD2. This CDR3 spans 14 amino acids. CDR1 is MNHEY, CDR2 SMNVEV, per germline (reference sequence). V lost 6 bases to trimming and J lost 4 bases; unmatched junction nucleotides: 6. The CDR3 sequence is CASSPGGHSDTQYF. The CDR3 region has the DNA TGTGCCAGCAGCCCGGGGGGGCATTCAGATACGCAGTATTTT.

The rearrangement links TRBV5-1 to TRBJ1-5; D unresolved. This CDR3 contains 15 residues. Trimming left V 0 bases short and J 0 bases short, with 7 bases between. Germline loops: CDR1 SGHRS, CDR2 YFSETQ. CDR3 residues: CASSLGEHSNQPQHF. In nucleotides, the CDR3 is TGCGCCAGCAGCTTGGGGGAGCATAGCAATCAGCCCCAGCATTTT. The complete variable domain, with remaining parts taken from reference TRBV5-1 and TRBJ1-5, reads KAGVTQTPRYLIKTRGQQVTLSCSPISGHRSVSWYQQTPGQGLQFLFEYFSETQRNKGNFPGRFSGRQFSNSRSEMNVSTLELGDSALYLCASSLGEHSNQPQHFGDGTRLSIL.